This record concerns one T cell receptor beta chain sequence. Its antigen is currently not known. No base quality information exists; no much larger clone differs at one position. Libraries came from the immunoSEQ multiplex PCR assay. Roughly 100,000 TCR templates per sample were assayed by the deep sequencing platform. Genomic DNA extracted from sorted T cells was used for TCRbeta CDR3 sequencing. The authors' analysis ran thus. The R programming language was used for the clonal analysis of the TCRbeta CDR3 data. Alloreactive CD4+ and CD8+ clones were defined by comparing unstimulated samples with post-reaction CFSE-low samples. Regulatory or non-regulatory origin of alloreactive CD4+ clones was assigned by matching sequences to the sorted unstimulated Treg and non-Treg repertoires. Entries here come from immuneACCESS through TCRdb and include only in-frame sequences with V and J called. Some clones fail to appear in such tables; in the studies checked, an unresolved V gene covers under half of the shortfall, and the cause of the remainder is unknown. V, J and clone size are taken as reported in that table, and D and trimming were inferred from the DNA itself. Across this sample there are about 100,000 clones, with approximately 94% seen only once. The biggest ten clones account for roughly 0.61% of the sample.

TCRbeta CDR3 sequencing was performed on sorted unstimulated T cells and on proliferating T cells recovered from mixed lymphocyte reactions. Fresh whole blood from approximately ten HLA-typed healthy donors was used to isolate PBMCs. To map where alloreactive clones came from, unstimulated CD4+ regulatory T cells were FACS-sorted. The germline V gene specifies MDHEN as CDR1 and SYDVKM as CDR2. V is clipped by 8 bases and J by 4 bases, and the sequence between their germline boundaries is 17 bases long. The CDR3 contains 14 residues, cysteine and phenylalanine counted. Kept here is only the CDR3 DNA, which spans 42 bases and is read in frame from base 1. The record originates from a study of siplizumab effects on memory and regulatory T cells (dated by TCRdb to between 2019 and 2020). Background for the entire study: The study examined how the anti-CD2 antibody siplizumab affects alloreactive T-cell subsets in allogeneic mixed lymphocyte reactions built from human PBMCs.

The study at large found these results: The suppressive function of proliferating Tregs from siplizumab cultures was not functionally confirmed. Because sequences at frequencies below about 10^-5 were poorly captured, only a minor fraction of alloreactive clones could be mapped back to unstimulated subsets. A naive or memory phenotype could not be assigned to roughly 75-97% of proliferating CD4+ or CD8+ clones. Unstimulated naive T cells appeared more diverse than memory T cells, and naive cells seemed to contribute substantially to the alloresponse. Among mappable alloreactive CD4+ clones, an average Treg-derived fraction of almost 70% was observed with siplizumab, compared with 25% to 30% in control reactions. The cumulative frequency of alloreactive sequences that could be traced back to unstimulated CD4+ memory T cells was significantly reduced by siplizumab.

The receptor comes from a human donor in good health. Rearrangement joined TRBV28 to TRBJ2-5, with the D gene too uncertain to name. The sequenced sample was Tregs sorted from blood. In nucleotide form, the sequence is TGTGCCAGCCGACTTTTGGGGTTTCGAGAGACCCAGTACTTC. This codes for CASRLLGFRETQYF.